This T cell receptor beta chain originates from a study of blood T cell repertoires in COVID-19. Study-wide context: The samples span acute and convalescent COVID-19 from the United States, Italy and Spain. The cDNA or gDNA used as material had been derived from T cells, B-cell-depleted T cells, or PBMCs.

Source study methods: Nucleated cell number was recorded as an estimate derived from reference gene primer amplification. Profiled with immunoSEQ multiplex PCR; TCRdb holds only in-frame clones, not every one. V and J calls and clone size follow that table, whereas D and trimming were derived from the DNA. The data contain 35,000 or so clones, around nine tenths of them singletons. The CDR3 is made up of 11 amino acids. Trimming shortened V by 1 base and J by 5 bases, and 5 bases separated the two germline ends. Germline CDR1 is GTSNPN and CDR2 is SVGIG (reference sequence). The chain recombines TRBV30 with TRBJ1-1; the D is unclear. The material sequenced was peripheral blood. This TCR was recovered from a man aged 70-80 years with acute or convalescent COVID-19. CDR3 in DNA: TGTGCCTGGAGTGGCCAGACTGAAGCTTTCTTT. Amino acid sequence: CAWSGQTEAFF.